This TCR beta chain came from a study of T-cell memory formation after mild COVID-19. Overall study context: TCR clusters were mostly donor specific.

TCRdb called the 5' RACE reads again in MiXCR, with one record for every CDR3 protein. The data contain hundreds of thousands of distinct CDR3 sequences, about 20% of them seen just once; the ten biggest clones take up around a fifth. This CDR3 is built from 20 residues. Germline V CDR1 and CDR2: LGHDT, YNNKEL (reference sequence). The J segment lost 3 bases and the V segment lost 0 bases, leaving 13 bases of the junction unmatched. This clonotype was counted only a few times. Its antigen is still unknown. Study outcomes and limitations: Contracting clones, day 15 to 85, had balanced CD4/CD8, and later expanders favored CD4+. Memory sampled before infection contained some responding clones, suggesting cross-reactive memory joined.

The sequence was obtained from a man in his late teens or twenties who had mild COVID-19 (a few samples of this study predate the infection). Cell type and time point are not known. The material sequenced was PBMCs or a T cell subset sorted from them (not recorded which). This sequence joins TRBV3-1 and TRBJ2-3, with 12 bases identical to TRBD2. The CDR3 sequence is CASSQEEGLAGPLGTDTQYF. The DNA for the CDR3 is TGTGCCAGCAGCCAAGAGGAGGGACTAGCGGGCCCCCTGGGGACAGATACGCAGTATTTT.